Sequencing of this T cell receptor beta chain was carried out in a study of blood T cell repertoires in COVID-19. Overall study: There were acute and convalescent COVID-19 samples, and they came from the United States, Italy and Spain.

Methods used by the authors: Reference gene primers were amplified, and this amplification served to estimate nucleated cell counts. Profiling relied on immunoSEQ multiplex PCR, and the TCRdb table lists in-frame clones only, not all of them. V and J calls and clone size come straight from that table; D and trimming were deduced from the DNA. The table has 40,000 to 50,000 clones, about nine tenths seen once. The germline CDR1 and CDR2 sequences are SNHLY and FYNNEI. This CDR3 is 17 amino acids long. Trimming removed 2 bases from V and 2 bases from J; junction bases left unmatched: 8. V usage is TRBV2 and J usage is TRBJ2-1, with 8 nucleotides matching TRBD2. The material sequenced was peripheral blood. The source is a man aged 70 or older with acute or convalescent COVID-19. The DNA of the CDR3 is TGTGCCAGCAGTGAAACGGGAGGGAACAGGGCCTACAATGAGCAGTTCTTC. This translates into CASSETGGNRAYNEQFF.